This is a list of T cell receptor beta chains from one sample in a study of cytomegalovirus exposure and HLA in healthy donors. The repertoire was sequenced with immunoSEQ multiplex PCR; TCRdb's copy has only in-frame clones and lacks some. The sample consists of 150,000 to 200,000 clones, 84% of them appearing once. The sequenced sample consisted of PBMCs. These receptors were obtained from a girl aged 2-10 years in good health and CMV-seropositive. Both conserved end residues are trimmed from each CDR3.

J gene	V gene	CDR3 protein
TRBJ1-3	TRBV7-2	ASSYAGFGNTIY
TRBJ2-2	TRBV11-2	ASSFLGELF
-	TRBV10-2	ASSEPSGIYEQY
TRBJ1-2	TRBV19	ASNLRAGYGSSGYT
TRBJ2-1	TRBV23-1	ASSQWRNLFLYNEQF
TRBJ2-6	TRBV29-1	SVSGGTTGANVLT
TRBJ1-2	TRBV6-1	ASSDTGTGKANYGYT
TRBJ2-7	TRBV5-4	ASSPPGQAYSEQY
TRBJ1-4	TRBV6-6	ASSYPDRAANEKLF
TRBJ1-3	TRBV25-1	ASTPTADSGNTIY
TRBJ2-5	TRBV5-1	ASSLIPGETQY
TRBJ2-7	TRBV5-4	ASSLATRTAFLEQY
TRBJ1-1	TRBV5-6	AGSQTGKFIEAF
TRBJ2-1	TRBV9	ASSAGRDNEQF
TRBJ2-2	TRBV15	ATTQWTGVFIGELF
TRBJ1-1	TRBV28	ASSLLGPQSEAF
TRBJ2-3	TRBV11-3	ASSLVFASGPTSTDTQY
TRBJ2-4	TRBV12-5	ASGFQGAGRNIQY
TRBJ1-2	TRBV5-6	ASRPQGGYGYT
TRBJ1-1	TRBV27	ASSLSPFSGMNTEAF
TRBJ1-1	TRBV7-9	ASSLVRSDTEAF
TRBJ2-7	TRBV4-1	ASSQDRQGAGYEQY
TRBJ1-1	TRBV18	ASSSTGTDTEAF
TRBJ2-3	TRBV19	ASRPYRGSDTQY
TRBJ2-3	TRBV18	ASSAVPGTGARASTDTQY
TRBJ2-3	TRBV2	ASKAGSTDTQY
TRBJ2-5	TRBV7-3	ASSLRVETQY
TRBJ1-4	TRBV4-1	ASSLPRGGGHEKLF
TRBJ2-7	TRBV21-1	ASSKSSVGPYEQY